The present entry profiles one T cell receptor (beta chain) with its context. With V trimmed by 4 bases and J by 2 bases, 12 bases remained unmatched. Germline lookup yields CDR1 LNHDA and CDR2 SQIVND (reference sequence). The CDR3 extends over 20 amino acids. The sample comes from a study of cytomegalovirus exposure and HLA in healthy donors. Using immunoSEQ multiplex PCR, the repertoire was profiled, and TCRdb retains in-frame clones only, with some absent. Counted here are about 240,000 clones, approximately 84% occurring once; the ten biggest clones make up around 1.2%. The chain is built from TRBV19 and TRBJ2-3; 16 nucleotides match TRBD2. The sequence derives from a woman aged 25 to 39 in good health and CMV-seropositive. The sequencing input was PBMCs. In DNA form, the CDR3 reads TGTGCCAGTAGTACCGGGACTAGCGGGAGGGCCGGGGGTGTCACAGATACGCAGTATTTT. Its translation is CASSTGTSGRAGGVTDTQYF.